This TCR beta chain is drawn from a study of T-cell memory formation after mild COVID-19. Notes on the study in general: Chiefly within CM and EM were the contracting CD4+ clones; CD8+ ones were within EMRA. Clonal second-wave expansions that peaked on day 37 had unconfirmed SARS-CoV-2 specificity. Contracting clones from day 15 to 85 showed balanced CD4/CD8; later expanders favored CD4+.

Germline-derived CDR1 and CDR2 are MNHNS and SASEGT. This CDR3 comprises 14 residues. Trimming removed 10 bases at V and 4 bases at J, with 20 bases between. On this clonotype: Its antigen is currently unknown.

Sample barcodes and UMIs were carried by the TCR alpha and TCR beta cDNA libraries that 5'RACE generated with constant-segment primers. Via MiXCR, TCRdb re-called the 5' RACE reads, giving one row per CDR3 protein. The sample has about 180,000 distinct CDR3 sequences, 16% seen once. This chain connects TRBV6-1 to TRBJ2-7; unclear D gene. The receptor's source is an adult woman who had mild COVID-19 (a few samples of this study predate the infection). Cell type and time point are not known. The sequencing input was PBMCs or a T cell subset sorted from them (not recorded which). CDR3 in amino acids: CATQTRSASYEQYF. As DNA, the CDR3 is TGTGCCACCCAAACGAGATCTGCAAGTTACGAGCAGTACTTC.